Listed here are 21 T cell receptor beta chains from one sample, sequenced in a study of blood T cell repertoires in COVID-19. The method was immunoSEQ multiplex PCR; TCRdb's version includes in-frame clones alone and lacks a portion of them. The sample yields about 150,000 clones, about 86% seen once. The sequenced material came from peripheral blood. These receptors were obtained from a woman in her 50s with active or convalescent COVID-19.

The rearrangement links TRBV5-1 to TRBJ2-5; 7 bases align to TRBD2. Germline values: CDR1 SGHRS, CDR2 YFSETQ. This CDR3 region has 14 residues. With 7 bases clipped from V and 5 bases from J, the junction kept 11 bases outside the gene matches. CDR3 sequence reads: CASALNVGGETQYF. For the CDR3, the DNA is TGCGCCAGCGCCCTGAACGTGGGAGGGGAGACCCAGTACTTC.

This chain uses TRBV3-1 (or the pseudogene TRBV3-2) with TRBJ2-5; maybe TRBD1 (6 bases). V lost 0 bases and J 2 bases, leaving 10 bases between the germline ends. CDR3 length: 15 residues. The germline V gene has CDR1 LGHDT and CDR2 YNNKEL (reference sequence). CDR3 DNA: TGTGCCAGCAGCCAAGAAAATACAGGGCAAGAGACCCAGTACTTC. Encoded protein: CASSQENTGQETQYF.

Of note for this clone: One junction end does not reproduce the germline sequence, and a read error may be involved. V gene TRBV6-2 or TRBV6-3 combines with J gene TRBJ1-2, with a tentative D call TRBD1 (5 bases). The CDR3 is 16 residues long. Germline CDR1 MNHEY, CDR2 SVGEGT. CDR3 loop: CASSNSGGENNYGYTF. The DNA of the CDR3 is TGTGCCAGCAGTAACTCCGGAGGGGAGAATAACTATGGCTACACCTTC.

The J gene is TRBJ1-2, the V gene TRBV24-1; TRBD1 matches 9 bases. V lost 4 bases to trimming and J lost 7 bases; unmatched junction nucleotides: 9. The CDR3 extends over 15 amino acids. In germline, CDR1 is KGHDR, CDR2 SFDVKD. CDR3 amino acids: CATSETGTGRGGYTF. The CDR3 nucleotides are TGTGCCACCAGTGAAACCGGGACAGGGCGGGGTGGCTACACCTTC.

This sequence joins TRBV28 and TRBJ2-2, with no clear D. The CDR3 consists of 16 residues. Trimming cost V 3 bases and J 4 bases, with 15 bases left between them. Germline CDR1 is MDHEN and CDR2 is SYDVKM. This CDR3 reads CASSFLQEFVTGELFF. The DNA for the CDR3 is TGTGCCAGCAGTTTTCTCCAGGAATTTGTCACCGGGGAGCTGTTTTTT. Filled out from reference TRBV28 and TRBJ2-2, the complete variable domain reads DVKVTQSSRYLVKRTGEKVFLECVQDMDHENMFWYRQDPGLGLRLIYFSYDVKMKEKGDIPEGYSVSREKKERFSLILESASTNQTSMYLCASSFLQEFVTGELFFGEGSRLTVL.

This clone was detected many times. CDR3 region: CAWSGGGINSPLHF. CDR3 DNA sequence: TGTGCCTGGAGTGGAGGAGGTATTAATTCACCCCTCCACTTT. This chain connects TRBV30 to TRBJ1-6; no clear D gene. There are 14 residues in the CDR3. The V and J ends lost 1 base and 6 bases respectively, with 10 bases between them. The germline V gene encodes CDR1 GTSNPN and CDR2 SVGIG (reference sequence). The whole variable domain, remainder taken from reference TRBV30 and TRBJ1-6, is SQTIHQWPATLVQPVGSPLSLECTVEGTSNPNLYWYRQAAGRGLQLLFYSVGIGQISSEVPQNLSASRPQDRQFILSSKKLLLSDSGFYLCAWSGGGINSPLHFGNGTRLTVT.

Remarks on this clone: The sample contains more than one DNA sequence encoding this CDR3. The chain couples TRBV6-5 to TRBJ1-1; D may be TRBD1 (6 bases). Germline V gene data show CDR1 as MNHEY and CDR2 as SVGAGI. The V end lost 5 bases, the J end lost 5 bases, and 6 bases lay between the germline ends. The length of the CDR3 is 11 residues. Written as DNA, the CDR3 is TGTGCCAGCAGTAGGGGGACTGAAGCTTTCTTT. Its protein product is CASSRGTEAFF.

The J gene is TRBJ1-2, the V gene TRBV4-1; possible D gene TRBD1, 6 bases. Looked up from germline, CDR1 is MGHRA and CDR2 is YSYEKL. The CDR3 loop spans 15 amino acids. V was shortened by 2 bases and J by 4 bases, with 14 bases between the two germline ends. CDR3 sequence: CASSQLDSGSYGYTF. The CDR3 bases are TGCGCCAGCAGCCAATTGGACAGCGGTTCCTATGGCTACACCTTC.

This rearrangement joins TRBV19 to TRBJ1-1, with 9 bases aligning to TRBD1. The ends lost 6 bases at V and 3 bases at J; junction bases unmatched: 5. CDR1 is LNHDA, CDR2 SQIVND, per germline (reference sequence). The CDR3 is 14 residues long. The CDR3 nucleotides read TGTGCCAGTAGGGGGACAGGGTGGGACACTGAAGCTTTCTTT. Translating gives CASRGTGWDTEAFF.

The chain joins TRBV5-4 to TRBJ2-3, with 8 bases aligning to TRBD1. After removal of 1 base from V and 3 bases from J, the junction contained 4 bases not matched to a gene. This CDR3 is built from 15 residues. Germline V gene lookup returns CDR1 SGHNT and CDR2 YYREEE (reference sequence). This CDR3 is CASSLYRGSTDTQYF. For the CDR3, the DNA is TGTGCCAGCAGCTTGTACAGGGGGAGTACAGATACGCAGTATTTT.

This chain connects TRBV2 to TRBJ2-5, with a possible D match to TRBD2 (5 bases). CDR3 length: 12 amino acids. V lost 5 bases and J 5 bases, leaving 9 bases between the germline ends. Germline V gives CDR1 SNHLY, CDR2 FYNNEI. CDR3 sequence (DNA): TGTGCCAGCAGTCTAGCTGGGGAGACCCAGTACTTC. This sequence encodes CASSLAGETQYF.

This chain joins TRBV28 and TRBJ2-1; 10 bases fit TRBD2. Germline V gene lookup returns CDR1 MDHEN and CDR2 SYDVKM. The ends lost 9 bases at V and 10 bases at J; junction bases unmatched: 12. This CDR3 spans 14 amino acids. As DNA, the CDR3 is TGTGCCAGTGGCCGTGGCCTAGCGGGAGAAGAGCAGTTCTTC. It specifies CASGRGLAGEEQFF.

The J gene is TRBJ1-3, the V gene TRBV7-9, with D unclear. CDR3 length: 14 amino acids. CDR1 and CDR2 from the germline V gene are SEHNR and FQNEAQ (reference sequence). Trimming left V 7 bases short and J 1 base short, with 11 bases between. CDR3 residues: CASTFSGSGNTIYF. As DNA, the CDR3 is TGTGCCAGCACCTTCTCGGGGTCTGGAAACACCATATATTTT.

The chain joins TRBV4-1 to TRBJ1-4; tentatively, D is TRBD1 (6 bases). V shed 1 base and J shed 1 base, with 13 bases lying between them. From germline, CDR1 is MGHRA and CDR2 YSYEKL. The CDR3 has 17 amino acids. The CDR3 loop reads CASSQVRVGGTNEKLFF. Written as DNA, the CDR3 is TGCGCCAGCAGCCAAGTCAGGGTAGGGGGAACTAATGAAAAACTGTTTTTT.

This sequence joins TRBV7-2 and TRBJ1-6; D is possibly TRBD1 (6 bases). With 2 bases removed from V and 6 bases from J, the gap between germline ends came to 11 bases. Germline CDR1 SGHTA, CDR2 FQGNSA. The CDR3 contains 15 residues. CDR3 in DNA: TGTGCCAGCAGCTTATTGGGGGCCCCTAATTCACCCCTCCACTTT. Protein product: CASSLLGAPNSPLHF.

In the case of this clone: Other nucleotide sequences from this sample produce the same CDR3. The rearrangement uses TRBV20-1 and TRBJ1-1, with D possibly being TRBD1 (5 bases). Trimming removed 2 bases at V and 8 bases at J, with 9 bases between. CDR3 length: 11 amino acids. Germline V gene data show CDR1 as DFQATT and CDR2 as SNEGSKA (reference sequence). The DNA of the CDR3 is TGCAGTGCTAGAAGGCAGGGAGAAGCTTTCTTT. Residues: CSARRQGEAFF.

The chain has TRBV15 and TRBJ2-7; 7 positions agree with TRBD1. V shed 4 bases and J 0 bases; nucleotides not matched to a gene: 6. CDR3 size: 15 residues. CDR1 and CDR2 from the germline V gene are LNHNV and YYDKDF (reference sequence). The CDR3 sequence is CATSTRTGTSYEQYF. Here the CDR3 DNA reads TGTGCCACCAGCACCCGGACAGGAACCTCCTACGAGCAGTACTTC. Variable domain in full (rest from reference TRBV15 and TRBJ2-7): DAMVIQNPRYQVTQFGKPVTLSCSQTLNHNVMYWYQQKSSQAPKLLFHYYDKDFNNEADTPDNFQSRRPNTSFCFLDIRSPGLGDTAMYLCATSTRTGTSYEQYFGPGTRLTVT.

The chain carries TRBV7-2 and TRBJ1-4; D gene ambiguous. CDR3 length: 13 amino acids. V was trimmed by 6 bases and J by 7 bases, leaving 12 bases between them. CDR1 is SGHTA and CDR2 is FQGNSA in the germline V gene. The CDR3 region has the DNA TGTGCCAGCAGTACAGACGCCGCTGAAAAACTGTTTTTT. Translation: CASSTDAAEKLFF.

The CDR3 loop is CASSLRAGDNEQFF. The CDR3 bases are TGTGCCAGCAGCTTACGGGCGGGGGACAATGAGCAGTTCTTC. The chain joins TRBV7-2 to TRBJ2-1; 7 positions agree with TRBD2. Per germline, CDR1 SGHTA and CDR2 FQGNSA. With 2 bases clipped from V and 5 bases from J, the junction kept 3 bases outside the gene matches. This CDR3 is built from 14 residues.

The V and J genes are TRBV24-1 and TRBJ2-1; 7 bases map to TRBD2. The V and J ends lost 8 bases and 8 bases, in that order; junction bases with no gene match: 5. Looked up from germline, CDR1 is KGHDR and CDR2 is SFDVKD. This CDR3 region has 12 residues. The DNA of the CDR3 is TGTGCCACCAACGGACTAGGGGATGAGCAGTTCTTC. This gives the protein CATNGLGDEQFF.

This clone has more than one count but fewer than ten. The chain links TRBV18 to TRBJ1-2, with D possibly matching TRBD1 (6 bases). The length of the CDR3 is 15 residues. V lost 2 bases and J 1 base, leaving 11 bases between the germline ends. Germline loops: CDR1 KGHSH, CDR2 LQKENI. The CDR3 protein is CASSPTTGFNYGYTF. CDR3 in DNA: TGTGCCAGCTCACCAACTACAGGGTTTAACTATGGCTACACCTTC.